These 13 T cell receptor beta chains were sequenced from one sample in a study of molecular identifiers for immune sequencing clone quantification. TCRdb recomputed calls from the PCR reads with MiXCR, one row per CDR3 protein. The table shows under 600,000 distinct CDR3 sequences, with roughly 26% occurring only once. Source material: naive CD8+ T cells from blood, with Jurkat cell RNA spiked in. Subset noted: FACS-sorted CD8+CD4-CCR7+CD45RA+ naive T cells. The origin of the receptors is a human donor in good health. Some libraries in this study had Jurkat cell RNA spiked in.

This clonotype was seen ten or more times. The J gene is TRBJ2-3, the V gene TRBV10-2; the match to TRBD2 covers 9 bases. Germline CDR1 WSHSY, CDR2 SAAADI. The CDR3 is 15 amino acids. The ends lost 2 bases at V and 2 bases at J; junction bases unmatched: 2. The CDR3 here is CASSEASGVTDTQYF. CDR3 DNA: TGCGCCAGCAGTGAGGCTAGCGGGGTCACAGATACGCAGTATTTT.

In the case of this clonotype: A much larger clone is a single base away; this may be a read error. Given the absence of the conserved phenylalanine or tryptophan at the CDR3 end, a read error is likely. The chain is built from TRBV13 and TRBJ2-7; TRBD2 might be the D (5 bases). Germline lookup yields CDR1 PRHDT and CDR2 FYEKMQ (reference sequence). This CDR3 region has 15 residues. V was pared by 5 bases and J by 7 bases, with 21 bases between. This CDR3 is CASSQSSSSSREQYL. The CDR3 DNA follows: TGTGCCAGCAGCCAGAGCTCTAGCTCCTCAAGGGAGCAGTACCTC.

The chain carries TRBV11-3 and TRBJ2-4; a possible D gene is TRBD2 (5 bases). V was trimmed by 4 bases and J by 7 bases, leaving 5 bases between them. CDR1 and CDR2 from the germline V gene are SGHNT and YENEEA. The CDR3 runs 11 residues. CDR3 sequence: CASSSGNIQYF. As DNA, the CDR3 is TGTGCCAGCAGCTCGGGGAACATTCAGTACTTC.

In its sample, this clonotype was seen a few times. The chain joins TRBV2 to TRBJ2-7; TRBD2 aligns across 12 bases. The CDR3 contains 15 residues. CDR1 is SNHLY, CDR2 FYNNEI, per germline. Unmatched junction bases numbered 7, after V lost 7 bases and J lost 3 bases. The CDR3 DNA sequence: TGTGCCAGCACCATACTAGCGGGGGGTAACTACGAGCAGTACTTC. Translated, it gives CASTILAGGNYEQYF.

This clonotype was detected a few times. The chain uses TRBV20-1 and TRBJ2-7; no clear D gene. Germline loops: CDR1 DFQATT, CDR2 SNEGSKA (reference sequence). This CDR3 has 15 residues. Trimming took off 6 bases at V and 4 bases at J, with 22 bases between the two ends. This CDR3 reads CSARRSDAVLYEQYF. The DNA for the CDR3 is TGCAGTGCCAGACGCTCGGACGCAGTATTATACGAGCAGTACTTC.

J is TRBJ2-5 and V is TRBV4-1; D assignment may be TRBD1 or TRBD2 (5 bases each). V was clipped by 0 bases and J by 5 bases, with 19 bases between them. The CDR3 extends over 17 amino acids. Per the germline V gene, CDR1 is MGHRA and CDR2 is YSYEKL. The CDR3 here is CASSQDGRRGSWETQYF. Written as DNA, the CDR3 is TGCGCCAGCAGCCAAGATGGCCGCCGGGGCTCGTGGGAGACCCAGTACTTC.

The V call is TRBV6-1, the J call TRBJ2-7; D possibly corresponds to TRBD1 (6 bases). Germline V lookup: CDR1 MNHNS, CDR2 SASEGT. V lost 2 bases, J lost 2 bases, and 10 bases lay in between. The CDR3 runs to 14 residues. CDR3 sequence reads: CASSEWNRAYEQYF. As DNA, the CDR3 is TGTGCCAGCAGTGAATGGAACAGGGCCTACGAGCAGTACTTC.

The chain uses TRBV30 and TRBJ1-1; no clear D. This CDR3 has 12 amino acids. V gave up 0 bases and J gave up 2 bases, with 4 bases separating them. Germline V lookup: CDR1 GTSNPN, CDR2 SVGIG (reference sequence). CDR3 in amino acids: CAWSVINTEAFF. The CDR3 region has the DNA TGTGCCTGGAGTGTAATAAACACTGAAGCTTTCTTT.

Note on this clonotype: Being one base from a much bigger clone, this may be a read error. The chain uses TRBV4-1 and TRBJ1-4; unclear D gene. Per germline, CDR1 MGHRA and CDR2 YSYEKL. The CDR3 length is 17 residues. The CDR3 is CASSQEGITPTNKKLFF. The DNA for the CDR3 is TGCGCCAGCAGCCAAGAGGGCATAACACCAACTAATAAAAAACTGTTTTTT.

This clonotype was counted between two and nine times. This rearrangement joins TRBV7-9 to TRBJ2-7, with TRBD1 matching over 7 bases. CDR3 length: 15 amino acids. Germline CDR1 reads SEHNR; CDR2 reads FQNEAQ (reference sequence). Losses at the gene ends were 4 bases for V and 2 bases for J; bases not matched to a gene: 8. The CDR3 loop reads CASSSGQDGAYEQYF. CDR3 bases: TGTGCCAGCAGCTCTGGACAGGACGGAGCCTACGAGCAGTACTTC.

For this clonotype: A read error may be the cause here, since a much bigger clone is one base away. J is TRBJ2-1 and V is TRBV7-9; 7 positions agree with TRBD1. This CDR3 has 14 residues. With V trimmed by 5 bases and J by 8 bases, 9 bases remained unmatched. Germline loops: CDR1 SEHNR, CDR2 FQNEAQ (reference sequence). CDR3 protein: CASSLPGGAHEQFF. Here the CDR3 DNA reads TGTGCCAGCAGCCTTCCAGGGGGAGCCCATGAGCAGTTCTTC.

The chain recombines TRBV7-2 with TRBJ1-1; no reliable D call. V was trimmed by 4 bases and J by 2 bases, leaving 17 bases between them. The CDR3 runs 16 residues. Per the germline V gene, CDR1 is SGHTA and CDR2 is FQGNSA. The CDR3 loop is CASSYSGWGRNTEAFF. The DNA for the CDR3 is TGTGCCAGCAGCTATAGCGGTTGGGGTCGTAACACTGAAGCTTTCTTT.

The CDR3 DNA is TGTGCCAGCAGCTCAGGAGCGGGGGGGCCGGAGACCCAGTACTTC. Protein: CASSSGAGGPETQYF. The V gene is TRBV7-7, the J gene TRBJ2-5, with 10 bases fitting TRBD2. Germline CDR1 and CDR2: SSHAT and FNYEAQ (reference sequence). This CDR3 has 15 residues. After removal of 4 bases from V and 5 bases from J, the junction contained 7 bases not matched to a gene.